Presented here are 15 T cell receptor beta chains from one specimen sequenced in a study of glioma-infiltrating T cells after dendritic cell vaccination. Clones were sequenced by immunoSEQ multiplex PCR, and TCRdb holds only the in-frame ones, with some missing. The sample yields 100,000 to 120,000 clones, 90% seen once. Time point meaning: after dendritic cell vaccination, including at tumor progression/relapse. The sample consisted of blood, taken after dendritic cell vaccination. These receptors originate from a human donor with glioblastoma.

This clone was observed once. This chain joins TRBV7-2 and TRBJ1-5; 7 bases agree with TRBD1. The germline V gene has CDR1 SGHTA and CDR2 FQGNSA. The ends lost 6 bases at V and 5 bases at J; junction bases unmatched: 4. CDR3 size: 13 residues. DNA of the CDR3: TGTGCCAGCAGTCCCCAGGGGGATCAGCCCCAGCATTTT. Translation: CASSPQGDQPQHF.

V and J are TRBV2 and TRBJ2-5, with TRBD2 matching over 10 bases. The germline V gene has CDR1 SNHLY and CDR2 FYNNEI. The CDR3 is 16 amino acids. Losses at the gene ends were 5 bases for V and 9 bases for J; bases not matched to a gene: 15. The CDR3 DNA sequence: TGTGCCAGCAGTCGAGGACTAGCGGCTACGAGGAGGCCCCAGTACTTC. It translates to CASSRGLAATRRPQYF.

This clone occurred once. This rearrangement joins TRBV4-1 to TRBJ2-7, with TRBD1 matching over 9 bases. Looked up from germline, CDR1 is MGHRA and CDR2 is YSYEKL. The CDR3 spans 15 residues. The trim removed 3 bases at V and 2 bases at J, leaving 5 bases unmatched. For the CDR3, the DNA is TGCGCCAGCAGCCACCTACGGACAGGGGCCTACGAGCAGTACTTC. Amino acids: CASSHLRTGAYEQYF.

This clone was picked up one time. The chain couples TRBV19 to TRBJ2-3, with 10 bases that match TRBD2. Per germline, CDR1 LNHDA and CDR2 SQIVND (reference sequence). This CDR3 spans 15 amino acids. V dropped 7 bases and J dropped 6; count of bases not matched to a gene: 10. Here the CDR3 DNA reads TGTGCCAGTAAGGGGGTGAGCGGGGGGGCTGATACGCAGTATTTT. This encodes CASKGVSGGADTQYF.

The J gene is TRBJ2-3, the V gene TRBV2; a weak D match, TRBD1 (6 bases). The V gene lost 6 bases and the J gene lost 2 bases, with 12 bases spanning the gap. Germline CDR1 SNHLY, CDR2 FYNNEI. This CDR3 is 14 amino acids long. The CDR3 here is CASRRTDITDTQYF. DNA of the CDR3: TGTGCCAGCAGGCGGACAGATATCACAGATACGCAGTATTTT.

The rearrangement uses TRBV6-5 and TRBJ2-3, with 7 nucleotides matching TRBD2. The V segment lost 5 bases and the J segment 4 bases; nucleotides outside the gene matches: 9. CDR3 size: 15 residues. Germline values: CDR1 MNHEY, CDR2 SVGAGI. The CDR3 region has the DNA TGTGCCAGCAGTATCGCGGGAGAAAGCGCAGATACGCAGTATTTT. It specifies CASSIAGESADTQYF.

This chain links TRBV6-1 with TRBJ2-3, with 9 positions matching TRBD2. V shed 4 bases and J 2 bases; nucleotides not matched to a gene: 4. CDR1 is MNHNS and CDR2 is SASEGT in the germline V gene. This CDR3 is built from 15 residues. The CDR3 nucleotides are TGTGCCAGCAGTGGGACTAGCGAAAACACAGATACGCAGTATTTT. Its protein is CASSGTSENTDTQYF.

The chain joins TRBV20-1 to TRBJ2-2; no reliable D call. The germline gives CDR1 DFQATT, CDR2 SNEGSKA (reference sequence). The V end was cut by 6 bases, the J end by 6 bases, with 8 bases between. This CDR3 spans 11 amino acids. This CDR3 reads CSAVEAGELFF. In DNA, the CDR3 is TGCAGTGCAGTAGAGGCCGGGGAGCTGTTTTTT.

This clone appeared a few times. The chain combines TRBV10-3 with TRBJ2-3, with TRBD1 identical over 11 bases. The CDR3 is made up of 16 amino acids. Germline V CDR1 and CDR2: ENHRY, SYGVKD. Trimming cost V 2 bases and J 4 bases; bases outside gene matches: 5. The CDR3 loop reads CAISERRTGGADTQYF. Here the CDR3 DNA reads TGTGCCATCAGTGAGAGAAGGACAGGGGGCGCAGATACGCAGTATTTT.

The chain links TRBV2 to TRBJ1-1; 8 bases are shared with TRBD1. V shed 6 bases, J shed 5 bases, and the junction held 5 bases outside the gene matches. Germline V gene data show CDR1 as SNHLY and CDR2 as FYNNEI. The CDR3 has 13 residues. The CDR3 is CASRTTGGTEAFF. CDR3 coding DNA: TGTGCCAGCAGAACTACAGGGGGAACTGAAGCTTTCTTT.

This clone was seen a handful of times. The chain joins TRBV10-2 to TRBJ1-2; D may be TRBD1 (5 bases). In germline, CDR1 is WSHSY, CDR2 SAAADI. The length of the CDR3 is 13 residues. Deletions cut 5 bases from V and 6 bases from J, with 13 bases between. CDR3 coding DNA: TGCGCCAGCAGTTACGACAGTGTGGATGGCTACACCTTC. It yields the protein CASSYDSVDGYTF.

The V call is TRBV13, the J call TRBJ2-7; 8 bases align to TRBD2. Germline V gives CDR1 PRHDT, CDR2 FYEKMQ (reference sequence). The CDR3 has 15 amino acids. Trimming at V came to 5 bases and at J to 5 bases, leaving 11 bases not matched to a gene. The CDR3 bases are TGTGCCAGCAGCCCGTCAAGAGCGGGGGTTCACGAGCAGTACTTC. Translating it yields CASSPSRAGVHEQYF.

J is TRBJ2-7 and V is TRBV5-5; D call uncertain. This CDR3 comprises 14 residues. V was clipped by 0 bases and J by 2 bases, with 9 bases between them. The germline V gene encodes CDR1 SGHKS and CDR2 YYEKEE (reference sequence). The CDR3 sequence is CASSLVGRTYEQYF. DNA of the CDR3: TGTGCCAGCAGCTTGGTTGGCCGTACCTACGAGCAGTACTTC.

J is TRBJ2-1 and V is TRBV7-4; 7 bases map to TRBD1. This CDR3 is 16 amino acids long. With V trimmed by 5 bases and J by 5 bases, 12 bases remained unmatched. Germline V gives CDR1 SGHVT, CDR2 SQSDAQ. In DNA form, the CDR3 reads TGTGCCAGCAGCGCGCGTCGACAGGGTTGGCACAATGAGCAGTTCTTC. Protein: CASSARRQGWHNEQFF.

This clone has a handful of counts. The chain couples TRBV19 to TRBJ1-4, with D possibly matching TRBD1 (5 bases). CDR3 size: 15 residues. The V and J ends lost 5 bases and 4 bases respectively, with 14 bases between them. Germline V gene sequence: CDR1 LNHDA, CDR2 SQIVND (reference sequence). The CDR3, as DNA: TGTGCCAGTAGTGGAGGGACCGGCAGTAATGAAAAACTGTTTTTT. This sequence encodes CASSGGTGSNEKLFF.